One and the same sample provided the 15 T cell receptor beta chains below, sequenced in a study of siplizumab effects on memory and regulatory T cells. Assay: immunoSEQ multiplex PCR; the TCRdb copy retains only in-frame clones and omits some. The sample lists 94,000 or so clones, around 95% occurring once. The sample taken for sequencing was naive CD4+ T cells sorted from blood. The origin of the receptors is a human donor in good health.

The chain employs TRBV6-1 and TRBJ2-7, with 11 bases fitting TRBD1. V shed 1 base, J shed 2 bases, and the junction held 1 base outside the gene matches. This CDR3 is built from 15 residues. The germline V gene has CDR1 MNHNS and CDR2 SASEGT. The chain's CDR3 is CASSEGGQGAYEQYF. As DNA, the CDR3 is TGTGCCAGCAGTGAAGGGGGACAGGGGGCCTACGAGCAGTACTTC.

The chain uses TRBV11-2 and TRBJ2-7; 7 bases are a match to TRBD2. J was trimmed by 0 bases and V by 5 bases; bases with no gene match: 13. Germline V CDR1 and CDR2: SGHAT, FQNNGV. The CDR3 totals 17 residues. The chain's CDR3 is CASSPFRGLRSSYEQYF. DNA for the CDR3: TGTGCCAGCAGCCCCTTTCGGGGACTAAGGAGCTCCTACGAGCAGTACTTC.

This sequence joins TRBV18 and TRBJ1-3; 8 bases fit TRBD1. The V segment lost 2 bases and the J segment 2 bases; nucleotides outside the gene matches: 8. The CDR3 runs to 17 residues. CDR1 is KGHSH, CDR2 LQKENI, per germline. In DNA form, the CDR3 reads TGTGCCAGCTCACCAATCGGGACAGGTCAAGCTGGAAACACCATATATTTT. Translation: CASSPIGTGQAGNTIYF.

The chain uses TRBV4-3 and TRBJ2-1; possible D gene TRBD1, 5 bases. Germline V gene sequence: CDR1 LGHNA, CDR2 YSLEER. V dropped 0 bases and J dropped 6 bases, with 18 bases sitting between them. The CDR3 runs 17 residues. The CDR3 protein is CASSQDFAAGSVNEQFF. The CDR3 bases are TGCGCCAGCAGCCAAGATTTTGCAGCAGGGTCTGTCAATGAGCAGTTCTTC.

V gene TRBV7-2 combines with J gene TRBJ2-3, with 13 positions matching TRBD2. The germline CDR1 and CDR2 sequences are SGHTA and FQGNSA. V dropped 5 bases and J dropped 2; count of bases not matched to a gene: 4. The CDR3 has 16 residues. CDR3 loop: CASSAGLAGPTDTQYF. The CDR3 DNA reads as TGTGCCAGCAGCGCGGGACTAGCGGGGCCCACAGATACGCAGTATTTT.

V gene TRBV2 combines with J gene TRBJ1-1; no reliable D call. Germline CDR1 reads SNHLY; CDR2 reads FYNNEI. The ends were cut back, 3 bases at V and 7 bases at J, with 12 bases in the middle. This CDR3 has 13 residues. The CDR3 DNA is TGTGCCAGCAGTGATCTACAGACTCTTGAAGCTTTCTTT. Amino acids: CASSDLQTLEAFF.

This rearrangement joins TRBV16 to TRBJ1-2, with 8 bases fitting TRBD1. This CDR3 is 17 amino acids long. The germline gives CDR1 KGHSY, CDR2 FQNENV. V shed 1 base and J 8 bases; nucleotides not matched to a gene: 15. Here the CDR3 DNA reads TGTGCCAGCAGCCAATTTGGGACAGGCCCATCTGAAGGGGGCTACACCTTC. Translation gives CASSQFGTGPSEGGYTF.

This chain uses TRBV19 with TRBJ1-4, with D perhaps TRBD1 (5 bases). CDR3 size: 15 residues. In germline, CDR1 is LNHDA, CDR2 SQIVND (reference sequence). The V and J ends lost 6 bases and 2 bases respectively, with 13 bases between them. CDR3 sequence: CASRTGTATNEKLFF. The CDR3 region has the DNA TGTGCCAGTAGAACCGGGACCGCCACTAATGAAAAACTGTTTTTT.

The V gene is TRBV19, the J gene TRBJ1-2; TRBD1 matches at 7 bases. The CDR3 runs 14 residues. Losses at the gene ends were 9 bases for V and 0 bases for J; bases not matched to a gene: 7. Germline loops: CDR1 LNHDA, CDR2 SQIVND (reference sequence). This chain's CDR3 is CASLTGQPNYGYTF. CDR3 DNA sequence: TGTGCCAGCCTGACGGGACAGCCTAACTATGGCTACACCTTC.

This chain uses TRBV18 with TRBJ1-2; TRBD1 aligns across 10 bases. The CDR3 contains 15 residues. The V and J ends lost 3 bases and 6 bases, in that order; junction bases with no gene match: 7. CDR1 and CDR2 (germline): KGHSH, LQKENI. For the CDR3, the DNA is TGTGCCAGCTCACCCCAGACAGGGGGCGGGAATGGCTACACCTTC. This codes for CASSPQTGGGNGYTF.

The V call is TRBV13, the J call TRBJ2-2; TRBD1 or TRBD2 may be the D gene (6 bases each). The CDR3 is 13 amino acids. Per germline, CDR1 PRHDT and CDR2 FYEKMQ (reference sequence). Trimming shortened V by 2 bases and J by 6 bases, and 7 bases separated the two germline ends. CDR3 nucleotides: TGTGCCAGCAGCTTACGGGGGCCCGGGGAGCTGTTTTTT. This translates into CASSLRGPGELFF.

The J gene is TRBJ2-3, the V gene TRBV2, with 8 bases matching TRBD1. The CDR3 spans 15 residues. The germline V gene encodes CDR1 SNHLY and CDR2 FYNNEI. V dropped 2 bases and J dropped 8; count of bases not matched to a gene: 9. CDR3 bases: TGTGCCAGCAGTGAAAGGGACAGGCTAGGGAGTACGCAGTATTTT. Its translation is CASSERDRLGSTQYF.

The chain combines TRBV18 with TRBJ1-1; D uncertain. Germline V gene data show CDR1 as KGHSH and CDR2 as LQKENI. V lost 4 bases, J lost 4 bases, and 13 bases lay in between. The CDR3 length is 14 residues. The CDR3 DNA reads as TGTGCCAGCTCACAGGAACAAGAGGGCACTGAAGCTTTCTTT. It encodes CASSQEQEGTEAFF.

The rearrangement joins TRBV6-5 to TRBJ2-1, with a tentative D call TRBD1 (5 bases). Trimming cost V 0 bases and J 10 bases, with 10 bases left between them. The germline gives CDR1 MNHEY, CDR2 SVGAGI. The CDR3 is made up of 13 amino acids. DNA for the CDR3: TGTGCCAGCAGTTACTCAGGGGTACGGGAGCAGTTCTTC. Its protein product is CASSYSGVREQFF.

The rearrangement links TRBV7-2 to TRBJ2-3, with unresolved D. CDR3 size: 14 residues. Germline CDR1 SGHTA, CDR2 FQGNSA. The V and J ends lost 4 bases and 7 bases respectively, with 15 bases between them. The CDR3 spells CASSSFEGHYTQYF. The CDR3 DNA sequence: TGTGCCAGCAGCTCATTCGAAGGCCACTATACGCAGTATTTT.